What follows are 12 T cell receptor beta chains derived from one specimen sequenced in a study of CD8 T cells in ankylosing spondylitis (dated by TCRdb to 2016 to 2017). Library method: 5' RACE. Sequencing instrument: Illumina HiSeq 2500. The public reads were quality trimmed at Q25 with fastp and then assembled into clones with MiXCR by TCRdb, keeping productive beta chains. Each record represents a unique CDR3 protein, reported with the most common genes and DNA among its rows. The sample contains a few hundred thousand distinct CDR3 sequences, approximately 20% of them found a single time. The ten largest clonotypes hold approximately 32% of the sample. The sequenced sample was blood, either unsorted or a sorted T cell fraction (not recorded which). The receptors were gathered from a male donor with ankylosing spondylitis or in good health (not recorded which).

This clonotype was picked up a small number of times. In DNA form, the CDR3 reads TGCAGCGTTTCGGGACTAGCGGGAGAGGAAACCTACGAGCAGTACTTC. Protein: CSVSGLAGEETYEQYF. The chain uses TRBV29-1 and TRBJ2-7; the match to TRBD2 covers 14 bases. The J segment lost 2 bases and the V segment lost 5 bases, leaving 8 bases of the junction unmatched. This CDR3 spans 16 amino acids. In germline, CDR1 is SQVTM, CDR2 ANQGSEA.

This chain uses TRBV6-1 with TRBJ2-1; a possible D gene is TRBD2 (5 bases). The V gene lost 6 bases and the J gene lost 9 bases, with 18 bases spanning the gap. The CDR3 length is 14 residues. The germline V gene has CDR1 MNHNS and CDR2 SASEGT. The CDR3 loop is CASSQLRGNGEQFF. CDR3 nucleotide sequence: TGTGCCAGCAGCCAATTAAGAGGGAATGGTGAGCAGTTCTTC.

This clonotype has a handful of counts. The chain carries TRBV5-1 and TRBJ2-7, with 9 bases that match TRBD1. Germline CDR1 is SGHRS and CDR2 is YFSETQ. Unmatched junction bases numbered 9, after V lost 0 bases and J lost 5 bases. The CDR3 is 16 residues long. The CDR3 DNA follows: TGCGCCAGCAGCTTGGAGGTGGGACAGGGCATGAACGAGCAGTACTTC. Its protein is CASSLEVGQGMNEQYF.

There are many counts of this clonotype. The chain couples TRBV11-2 to TRBJ2-1, with D perhaps TRBD2 (6 bases). V dropped 5 bases and J dropped 9 bases, with 26 bases sitting between them. CDR3 length equals 17 residues. Germline CDR1 is SGHAT and CDR2 is FQNNGV. CDR3 loop: CASSLARKGGVGLEQFF. The DNA of the CDR3 is TGTGCCAGCAGCCTCGCGAGAAAAGGAGGGGTAGGGCTTGAGCAGTTCTTC.

The chain joins TRBV19 to TRBJ2-7; perhaps TRBD2 as D (6 bases). Trimming pared 4 bases from V and 2 bases from J, leaving 9 bases between. The CDR3 loop spans 13 amino acids. CDR1 LNHDA and CDR2 SQIVND come from the germline V gene (reference sequence). CDR3 in amino acids: CASSNRGTYEQYF. The CDR3 region has the DNA TGTGCCAGTAGTAACCGGGGGACCTACGAGCAGTACTTC.

To note about this clonotype: This sequence may be a read error, since a much larger clone differs from it by one base. V usage is TRBV12-3 or TRBV12-4 and J usage is TRBJ2-1; possible D gene TRBD1, 6 bases. The CDR3 extends over 15 amino acids. V dropped 1 base and J dropped 6 bases, with 13 bases sitting between them. CDR3 sequence (DNA): TGTGCCAGCAGTTTAGACGCGCAGGGGTTCAATGAGCAGTTCTTC. Protein product: CASSLDAQGFNEQFF.

The V gene is TRBV7-9, the J gene TRBJ2-7, with a tentative D call TRBD1 (5 bases). Germline loops: CDR1 SEHNR, CDR2 FQNEAQ (reference sequence). The CDR3 has 13 amino acids. V was trimmed by 3 bases and J by 6 bases, leaving 12 bases between them. The CDR3 nucleotides read TGTGCCAGCAGCTTGGCCAGGGAAGCCGAGCAGTACTTC. Its protein is CASSLAREAEQYF.

The chain uses TRBV7-8 and TRBJ2-1, with a possible D match to TRBD1 (6 bases). The CDR3 runs to 15 residues. Trimming removed 2 bases from V and 2 bases from J, with 10 bases in between. CDR1 and CDR2 from the germline V gene are SGHVS and FQNEAQ. The CDR3 DNA reads TGTGCCAGCAGCTTAACACAGGGTACCTACAATGAGCAGTTCTTC. This encodes CASSLTQGTYNEQFF.

This clonotype was recorded at least ten times. V is TRBV28 and J is TRBJ2-2; D unclear. Trimming removed 5 bases from V and 4 bases from J, with 14 bases in between. The CDR3 is 15 amino acids. The germline CDR1 and CDR2 sequences are MDHEN and SYDVKM. Here the CDR3 DNA reads TGTGCCAGCAGTAAGGGCCCGGCCTCCACCGGGGAGCTGTTTTTT. Amino acids: CASSKGPASTGELFF.

This clonotype has at least ten counts. The CDR3 nucleotides are TGTGCCAGCAGTTACTTTGGGGACAGGGGGCTGAATGAGCAGTTCTTC. Translating gives CASSYFGDRGLNEQFF. The J gene is TRBJ2-1, the V gene TRBV6-2 or TRBV6-3; 12 bases are a match to TRBD1. Germline CDR1 MNHEY, CDR2 SVGEGT. The V segment lost 1 base and the J segment 7 bases; nucleotides outside the gene matches: 5. The CDR3 loop spans 16 amino acids.

The chain recombines TRBV6-4 with TRBJ2-3, with 11 nucleotides matching TRBD2. The CDR3 runs 16 residues. V lost 4 bases to trimming and J lost 8 bases; unmatched junction nucleotides: 11. CDR1 and CDR2 from the germline V gene are MRHNA and SNTAGT. The CDR3 sequence is CASSAEDSGRDGTQYF. The CDR3 coding sequence is TGTGCCAGCAGTGCCGAGGATAGCGGGAGGGATGGTACGCAGTATTTT.

This clonotype came up many times. The CDR3: CASSQVLAGNGELFF. DNA for the CDR3: TGTGCCAGCAGCCAAGTACTAGCGGGCAACGGGGAGCTGTTTTTT. V and J are TRBV3-1 and TRBJ2-2, with 9 bases fitting TRBD2. The J segment lost 7 bases and the V segment lost 1 base, leaving 4 bases of the junction unmatched. CDR3 length: 15 residues. In germline, CDR1 is LGHDT, CDR2 YNNKEL (reference sequence).